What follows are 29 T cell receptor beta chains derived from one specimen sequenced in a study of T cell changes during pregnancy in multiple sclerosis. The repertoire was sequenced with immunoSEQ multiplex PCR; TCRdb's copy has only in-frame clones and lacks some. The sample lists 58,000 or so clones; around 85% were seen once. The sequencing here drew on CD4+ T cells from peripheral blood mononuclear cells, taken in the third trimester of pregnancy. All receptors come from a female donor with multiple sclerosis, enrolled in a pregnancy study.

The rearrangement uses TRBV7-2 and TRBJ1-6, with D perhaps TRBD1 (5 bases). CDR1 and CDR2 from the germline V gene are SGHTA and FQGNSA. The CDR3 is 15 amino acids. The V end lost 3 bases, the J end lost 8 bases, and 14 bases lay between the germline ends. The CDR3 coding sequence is TGTGCCAGCAGCTTCGCCGGGGGAGCCGATTCACCCCTCCACTTT. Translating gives CASSFAGGADSPLHF. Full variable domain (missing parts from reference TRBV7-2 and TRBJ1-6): GAGVSQSPSNKVTEKGKDVELRCDPISGHTALYWYRQSLGQGLEFLIYFQGNSAPDKSGLPSDRFSAERTGGSVSTLTIQRTQQEDSAVYLCASSFAGGADSPLHFGNGTRLTVT.

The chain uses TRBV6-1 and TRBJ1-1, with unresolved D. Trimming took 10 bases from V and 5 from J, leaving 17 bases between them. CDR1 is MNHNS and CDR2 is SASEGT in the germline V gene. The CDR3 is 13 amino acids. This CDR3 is CATNSDRRTEAFF. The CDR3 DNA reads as TGTGCCACCAACTCGGATCGGAGGACTGAAGCTTTCTTT.

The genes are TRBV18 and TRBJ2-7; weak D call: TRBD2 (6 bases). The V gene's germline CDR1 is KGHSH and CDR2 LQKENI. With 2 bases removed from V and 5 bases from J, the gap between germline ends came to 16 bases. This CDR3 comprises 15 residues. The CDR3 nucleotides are TGTGCCAGCTCACCATCGGGCCGGCGGGGAGACGAGCAGTACTTC. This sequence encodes CASSPSGRRGDEQYF.

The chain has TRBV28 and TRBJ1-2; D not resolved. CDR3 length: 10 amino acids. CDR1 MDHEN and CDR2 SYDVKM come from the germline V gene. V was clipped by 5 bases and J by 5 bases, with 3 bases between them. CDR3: CASSQYGYTF. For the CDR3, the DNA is TGTGCCAGCAGTCAATATGGCTACACCTTC.

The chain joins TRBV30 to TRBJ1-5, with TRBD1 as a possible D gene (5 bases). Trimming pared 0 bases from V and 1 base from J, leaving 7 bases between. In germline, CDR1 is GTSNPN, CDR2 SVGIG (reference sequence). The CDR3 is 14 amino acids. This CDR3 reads CAWSVGVSNQPQHF. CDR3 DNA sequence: TGTGCCTGGAGTGTAGGGGTAAGCAATCAGCCCCAGCATTTT.

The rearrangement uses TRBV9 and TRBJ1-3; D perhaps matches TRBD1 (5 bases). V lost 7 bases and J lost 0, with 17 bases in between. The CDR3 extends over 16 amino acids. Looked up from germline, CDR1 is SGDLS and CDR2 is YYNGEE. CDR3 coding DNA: TGTGCCAGCTCCCCTAGAGGGGACTTCTCTGGAAACACCATATATTTT. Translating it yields CASSPRGDFSGNTIYF.

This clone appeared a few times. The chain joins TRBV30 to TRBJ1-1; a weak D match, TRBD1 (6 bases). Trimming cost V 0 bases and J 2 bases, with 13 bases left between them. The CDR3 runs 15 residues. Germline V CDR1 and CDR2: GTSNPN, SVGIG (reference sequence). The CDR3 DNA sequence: TGTGCCTGGAGTGTACTGGGGGCGTATAACACTGAAGCTTTCTTT. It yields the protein CAWSVLGAYNTEAFF.

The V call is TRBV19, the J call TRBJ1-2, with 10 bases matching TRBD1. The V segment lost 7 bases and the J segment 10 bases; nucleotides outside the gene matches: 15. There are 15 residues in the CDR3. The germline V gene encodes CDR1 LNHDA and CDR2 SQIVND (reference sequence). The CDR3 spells CASTGTGVTVRPYTF. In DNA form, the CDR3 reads TGTGCCAGTACCGGGACAGGGGTGACCGTTAGGCCCTACACCTTC.

The CDR3 loop reads CASNRDMNTEAFF. DNA of the CDR3: TGCGCCAGCAACAGGGACATGAACACTGAAGCTTTCTTT. This chain uses TRBV5-1 with TRBJ1-1, with a possible D match to TRBD1 (6 bases). CDR1 is SGHRS and CDR2 is YFSETQ in the germline V gene. V lost 6 bases, J lost 0 bases, and 9 bases lay in between. The CDR3 consists of 13 residues.

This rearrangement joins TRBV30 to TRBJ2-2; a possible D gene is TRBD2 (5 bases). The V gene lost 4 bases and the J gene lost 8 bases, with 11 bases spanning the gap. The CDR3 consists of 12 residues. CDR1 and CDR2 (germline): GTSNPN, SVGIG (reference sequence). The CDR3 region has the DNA TGTGCCTGGAAGGTCGGGATTGGGGAGCTGTTTTTT. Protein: CAWKVGIGELFF.

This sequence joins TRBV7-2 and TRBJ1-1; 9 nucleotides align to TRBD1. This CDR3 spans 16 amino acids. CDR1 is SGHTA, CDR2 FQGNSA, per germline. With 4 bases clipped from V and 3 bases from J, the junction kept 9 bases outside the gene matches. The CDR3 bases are TGTGCCAGCAGCTCACAACGGACAGGGGTAGACACTGAAGCTTTCTTT. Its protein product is CASSSQRTGVDTEAFF. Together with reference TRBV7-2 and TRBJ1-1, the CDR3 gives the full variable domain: GAGVSQSPSNKVTEKGKDVELRCDPISGHTALYWYRQSLGQGLEFLIYFQGNSAPDKSGLPSDRFSAERTGGSVSTLTIQRTQQEDSAVYLCASSSQRTGVDTEAFFGQGTRLTVV.

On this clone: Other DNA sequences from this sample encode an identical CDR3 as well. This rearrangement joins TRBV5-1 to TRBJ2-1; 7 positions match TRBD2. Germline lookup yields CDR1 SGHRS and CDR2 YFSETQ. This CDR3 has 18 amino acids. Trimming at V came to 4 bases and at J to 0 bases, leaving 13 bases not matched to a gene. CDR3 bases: TGCGCCAGCAGCCGGTGGACTAGTGGGGTGAGCTCCTACAATGAGCAGTTCTTC. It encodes CASSRWTSGVSSYNEQFF.

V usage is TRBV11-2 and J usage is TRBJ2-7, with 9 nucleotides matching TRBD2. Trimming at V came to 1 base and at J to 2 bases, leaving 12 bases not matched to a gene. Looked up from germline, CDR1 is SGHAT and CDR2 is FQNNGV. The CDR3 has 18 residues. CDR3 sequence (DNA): TGTGCCAGCAGCTTAGTCGGGCTAGCGGGGCGCTCGCCCTACGAGCAGTACTTC. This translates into CASSLVGLAGRSPYEQYF.

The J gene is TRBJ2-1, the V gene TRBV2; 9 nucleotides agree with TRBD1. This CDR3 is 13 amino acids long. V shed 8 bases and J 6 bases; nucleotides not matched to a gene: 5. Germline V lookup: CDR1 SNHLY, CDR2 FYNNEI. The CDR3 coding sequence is TGTGCCAGCGGGACGGACAGGGGCAATGAGCAGTTCTTC. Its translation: CASGTDRGNEQFF.

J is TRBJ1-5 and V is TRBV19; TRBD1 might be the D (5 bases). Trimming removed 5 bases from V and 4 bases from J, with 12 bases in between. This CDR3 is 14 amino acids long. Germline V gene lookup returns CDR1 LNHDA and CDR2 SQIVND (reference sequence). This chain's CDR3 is CASSPPGGNQPQHF. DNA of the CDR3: TGTGCCAGTAGTCCCCCCGGGGGAAATCAGCCCCAGCATTTT.

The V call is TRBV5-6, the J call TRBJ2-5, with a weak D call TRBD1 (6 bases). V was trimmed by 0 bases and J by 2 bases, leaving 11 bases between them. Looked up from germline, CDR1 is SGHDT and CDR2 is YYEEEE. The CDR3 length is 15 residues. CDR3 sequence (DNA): TGTGCCAGCAGCTTGGAAAAGGGGGTACAAGAGACCCAGTACTTC. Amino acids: CASSLEKGVQETQYF.

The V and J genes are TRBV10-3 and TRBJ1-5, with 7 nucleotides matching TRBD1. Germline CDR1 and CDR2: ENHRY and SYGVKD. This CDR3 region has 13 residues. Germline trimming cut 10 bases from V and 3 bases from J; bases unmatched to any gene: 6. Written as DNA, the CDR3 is TGTGCCACCCGGACAGGCCTCAATCAGCCCCAGCATTTT. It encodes CATRTGLNQPQHF.

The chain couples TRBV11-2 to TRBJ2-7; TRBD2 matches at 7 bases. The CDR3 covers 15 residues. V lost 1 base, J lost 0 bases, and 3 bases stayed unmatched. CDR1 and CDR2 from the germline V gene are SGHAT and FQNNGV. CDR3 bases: TGTGCCAGCAGCTTAGGGGGCGGGGGCTCCTACGAGCAGTACTTC. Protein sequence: CASSLGGGGSYEQYF. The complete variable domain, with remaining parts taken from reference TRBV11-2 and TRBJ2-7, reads EAGVAQSPRYKIIEKRQSVAFWCNPISGHATLYWYQQILGQGPKLLIQFQNNGVVDDSQLPKDRFSAERLKGVDSTLKIQPAKLEDSAVYLCASSLGGGGSYEQYFGPGTRLTVT.

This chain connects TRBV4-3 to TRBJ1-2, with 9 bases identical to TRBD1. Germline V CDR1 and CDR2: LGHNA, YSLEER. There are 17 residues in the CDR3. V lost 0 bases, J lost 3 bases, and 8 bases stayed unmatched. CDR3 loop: CASSQDLPGQGDYGYTF. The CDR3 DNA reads TGCGCCAGCAGCCAAGATCTTCCGGGACAGGGCGACTATGGCTACACCTTC.

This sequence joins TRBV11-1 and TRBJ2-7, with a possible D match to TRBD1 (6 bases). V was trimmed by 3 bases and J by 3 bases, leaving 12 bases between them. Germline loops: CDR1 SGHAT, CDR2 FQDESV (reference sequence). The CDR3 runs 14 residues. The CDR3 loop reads CASSLGQGLYEQYF. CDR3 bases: TGTGCCAGCAGCTTGGGTCAGGGGCTCTACGAGCAGTACTTC.

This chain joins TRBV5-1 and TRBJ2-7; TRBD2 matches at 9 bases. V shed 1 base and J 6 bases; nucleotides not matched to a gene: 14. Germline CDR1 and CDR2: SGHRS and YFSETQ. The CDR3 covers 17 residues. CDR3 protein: CASSLYASGNTYSEQYF. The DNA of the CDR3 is TGCGCCAGCAGCTTGTACGCTAGCGGGAACACATACTCCGAGCAGTACTTC.

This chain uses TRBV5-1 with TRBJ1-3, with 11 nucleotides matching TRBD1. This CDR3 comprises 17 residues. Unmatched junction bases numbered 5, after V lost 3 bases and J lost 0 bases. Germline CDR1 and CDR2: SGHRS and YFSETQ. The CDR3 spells CASSSGQGASSGNTIYF. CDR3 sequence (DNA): TGCGCCAGCAGCTCTGGACAGGGGGCCTCCTCTGGAAACACCATATATTTT.

The CDR3 DNA follows: TGCGCCACCCGGACTAGCGGGAGTTTAGGCAATGAGCAGTTCTTC. It encodes CATRTSGSLGNEQFF. The J gene is TRBJ2-1, the V gene TRBV5-1; 13 nucleotides line up with TRBD2. There are 15 residues in the CDR3. V lost 9 bases, J lost 6 bases, and 9 bases stayed unmatched. Germline loops: CDR1 SGHRS, CDR2 YFSETQ.

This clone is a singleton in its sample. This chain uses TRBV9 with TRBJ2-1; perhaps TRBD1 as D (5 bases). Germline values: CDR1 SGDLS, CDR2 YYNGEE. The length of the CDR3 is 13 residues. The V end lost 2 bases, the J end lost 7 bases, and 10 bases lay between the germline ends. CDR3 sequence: CASSVFQGNEQFF. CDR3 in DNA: TGTGCCAGCAGCGTGTTCCAGGGAAATGAGCAGTTCTTC.

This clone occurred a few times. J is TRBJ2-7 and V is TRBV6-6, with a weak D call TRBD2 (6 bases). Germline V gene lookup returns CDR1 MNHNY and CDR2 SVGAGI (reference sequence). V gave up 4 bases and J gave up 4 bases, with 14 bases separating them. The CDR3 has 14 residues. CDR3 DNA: TGTGCCAGCAGTTCCCCGGGACTCCTGTACGAGCAGTACTTC. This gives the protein CASSSPGLLYEQYF.

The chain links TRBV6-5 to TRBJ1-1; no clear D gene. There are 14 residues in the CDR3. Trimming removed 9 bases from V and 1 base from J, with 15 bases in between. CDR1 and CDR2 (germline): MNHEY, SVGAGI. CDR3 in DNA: TGTGCCAGTAATTCAGGACTCCCGAACACTGAAGCTTTCTTT. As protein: CASNSGLPNTEAFF.

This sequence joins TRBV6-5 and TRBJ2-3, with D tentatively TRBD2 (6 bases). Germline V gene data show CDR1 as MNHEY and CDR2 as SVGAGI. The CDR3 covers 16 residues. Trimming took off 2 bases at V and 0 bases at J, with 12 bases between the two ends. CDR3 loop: CASSYHGRASTDTQYF. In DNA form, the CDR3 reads TGTGCCAGCAGTTACCACGGGAGAGCTAGCACAGATACGCAGTATTTT.

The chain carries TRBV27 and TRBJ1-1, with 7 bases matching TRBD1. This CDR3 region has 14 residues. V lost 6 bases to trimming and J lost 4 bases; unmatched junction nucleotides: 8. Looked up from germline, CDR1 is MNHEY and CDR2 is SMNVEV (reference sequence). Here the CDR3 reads CASRGRGGRTEAFF. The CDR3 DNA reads TGTGCCAGCAGGGGGAGAGGGGGCCGCACTGAAGCTTTCTTT.

CDR3 in amino acids: CASSPDEGETEAFF. In nucleotides, the CDR3 is TGTGCCAGCTCACCGGATGAGGGTGAGACTGAAGCTTTCTTT. The gene calls are TRBV18 and TRBJ1-1; no reliable D call. The CDR3 runs to 14 residues. V was shortened by 3 bases and J by 5 bases, with 13 bases between the two germline ends. CDR1 is KGHSH and CDR2 is LQKENI in the germline V gene.